Reported below is one T cell receptor (beta chain). It lacks a known antigen. One base away there is no much larger clone; base qualities are not given. A distance of 17 bases separates the germline ends of V and J, which lose 5 bases and 9 bases respectively. The germline V gene provides CDR1 SGHTA and CDR2 FQGTGA. The CDR3, from cysteine to phenylalanine, totals 13 residues. The retained sequence is limited to the CDR3, 39 bases, with the frame set at the first base. These data are taken from a study of cytomegalovirus exposure and HLA in healthy donors (TCRdb year 2017). As for the study more broadly: In an earlier analysis of around 540 of the donors, less than 350 Gb of sequence data and approximately 100 million unique TCR beta sequences from 180 million or so T cells were reported. An early release that covered about 600 HLA-typed donors contained approximately 300 gigabases of sequencing data and 85 million to 100 million unique TCR sequences. The genetic ancestry cluster associated with self-reported Caucasian donors included 81% of the 350 to 500 genotyped donors. The study aimed to test whether cataloging public T cell receptors could reveal signatures of past pathogen exposure. The study profiled the T cell repertoires of more than 500 subjects by immunosequencing and related them to cytomegalovirus serostatus. Besides the first cohort of under 700 subjects, a separate validation cohort made up of 90 to 150 different subjects was used. The study combined high-throughput TCR immunosequencing, statistical association of individual TCRs with disease status, and machine learning to predict cytomegalovirus infection status. A later analysis re-examined previously published TCR beta repertoires from more than 600 donors and added high-resolution HLA genotyping to investigate patterns of TCR occurrence. In the later analysis, no new phenotypic data were used to find candidate immune exposures; instead, reliance was placed on TCR beta sequences and their occurrence across donors. An earlier analysis of about 620 of the donors applied high-throughput TCR beta sequencing to assess whether each TCR beta V gene segment acted as functional or pseudogenic. Donor age, sex, ethnicity and CMV serostatus were collected together with the repertoire data. A later genetic analysis used genome-wide SNP genotypes for about 65% of the roughly 700 donors, treating that subset as a discovery cohort. Every discovery cohort repertoire had been produced on one sequencing platform. Both class I and class II loci were covered by HLA typing, at four-digit resolution. Typing coverage differed by locus: A, B, C, DRB1 and DQB1 were typed in about 620-630 donors, DQA1 in around 500, DPA1 in 600 to 610, and DPB1 in approximately 450. A handful of DR-DQ haplotypes were handled as single units for association and clustering because linkage in the cohort was strong. Among about 360 genotyped donors of the cohort, an average of about 240,000 unique TCR beta nucleotide sequences were sequenced per donor, around 20% of them non-productive. The investigation overall reported the following: Specific HLA alleles were associated with more than 15,000 TCR beta sequences at a false discovery rate of 0.05 in a later analysis. Because counts were too low, approximately 15 rarely observed V segments, including chromosome 9 orphons, were excluded from the earlier analysis of around 640 of the donors. Sequencing depth was assumed to be roughly uniform across donors in the presence/absence analyses, though that assumption may not hold. In a later analysis, HLA-associated TCR beta chains showed more clonal expansion and lower generation probabilities than non-associated chains that were equally common. A later analysis found that most CMV-associated TCR beta chains appeared HLA-restricted, with HLA associations seemingly driven largely by CMV exposure. In a later analysis, several top co-occurrence clusters were reported to appear linked to parvovirus B19, influenza, CMV and Epstein-Barr virus. Some IMGT-functional V segments, including TRBV6-2 and TRBV6-3, could not be told apart with the 87-base-pair reads, so those segments were excluded. The classifier was reported to diagnose cytomegalovirus status with high specificity and sensitivity in both the original and validation cohorts. A cluster of highly shared sequence variants was judged likely to represent a technical artifact of the sequencing pipeline. The authors suggested that the approach could potentially be generalized to other disease states and immunological phenotypes. In this cohort, only TCR beta chains were sequenced, and detectable features were limited by the absence of alpha or paired-chain data. Linkage disequilibrium might explain the correlated functional status among segregating V segments, but an unknown experimental factor could not be excluded. CMV serostatus was the only immune exposure information available for the cohort. Because some donors lacked HLA typing at each locus, the association tests relied only on the typed subset. In vitro tests confirmed that a few of the cytomegalovirus-associated TCR beta chains recognize cytomegalovirus antigens. According to a later genetic analysis, donors in an Asian-associated ancestry cluster had fewer N-insertions in productive TCRs than the approximately 700-donor mean. A later analysis found that TCR association rates varied across HLA loci, with DRB1 alleles showing the most associated TCRs and HLA-C alleles the fewest. The study gave a list of 150 to 200 TCR beta chains associated with cytomegalovirus. When HLA alleles, especially DR and DQ, strongly co-occurred, TCR associations were difficult to assign to individual alleles. In an earlier analysis of some 540 of the donors, most TCR beta V segments appeared in productive rearrangements about 87% or about 30% of the time, broadly matching IMGT annotations. While some public TCRs were present in many individuals, most TCR sequences turned up only very rarely across donors. A further reported finding was that TCR beta sequences accurately predicted the HLA-A and HLA-B alleles for most subjects in the first cohort. V-gene and J-gene trimming of TCR beta chains was associated with a missense DCLRE1C variant in a later genetic analysis, and the association was replicated in an independent cohort.

In total, roughly 710 healthy bone marrow donors made up the cohort. At the time of sampling, every cohort member was nominally healthy, though immune exposures that went unrecorded were likely present. The donor tested CMV seronegative, placing the donor among the approximately 400 seronegative members of the cohort. Every donor gave a peripheral blood sample, and the peripheral blood mononuclear cells from that sample were used for TCR beta sequencing. Genomic DNA was extracted from the blood cell samples with the Qiagen DNeasy Blood Extraction Kit. The library relied on the immunoSEQ multiplex PCR assay. A mixture of 60 forward primers for TCR Vbeta segments and 13 reverse primers for TCR Jbeta segments was used in the multiplex PCR. The CDR3 region of rearranged TCR beta genes was amplified from genomic DNA with a multiplex PCR assay. The amplified TCR beta libraries were sequenced on the Illumina HiSeq System as 87-base-pair reads. Per the source publication's procedure: A later analysis tallied 70 million to 100 million unique TCR beta chains across the 666 repertoires, and some 12 million of those chains were shared by two or more donors. Raw reads were error-corrected and collapsed into unique sequences with a nearest-neighbor algorithm that merged closely related sequences to remove PCR and sequencing errors. CDR3 sequences were aligned to IMGT reference sequences to assign V, D and J gene segments. For a sequence to be retained, a match of at least six nucleotides to both a V gene segment and a J gene segment was required. Rearrangements were called productive when the CDR3 lacked stop codons and stayed in frame with V and J; all others were non-productive. Following IMGT convention, CDR3 was defined as the stretch from the second conserved V-encoded cysteine to the conserved J-encoded phenylalanine. Sequences without an unambiguous match to a single V gene segment were excluded from the earlier analysis of approximately 560 of the donors. In an earlier analysis of 587 of the donors, a V segment was called functional when productive rearrangements were above 56.7%, and segregating when the standard deviation between donors exceeded 5%. To diagnose cytomegalovirus status from the catalog of TCR beta chain sequences, a statistical classification framework was built. A later analysis assigned V and J genes by comparing TCR nucleotide sequences with IMGT/GENE-DB human TR gene sequences. A later analysis assigned CDR3 sequences and most-parsimonious VDJ recombination scenarios with the TCRdist pipeline. In a later analysis, each TCR beta chain was defined by its CDR3 amino acid sequence together with its V-gene family, and reads lacking a unique V-gene family were excluded. In a later analysis, 450 to 600 highly shared, low-generation-probability nucleotide sequences were removed to address suspected cross-contamination and a sequencing artifact. For each public chain, a later analysis derived a clonal expansion index from normalized ranks of inferred template counts within each repertoire. A later analysis computed generation probabilities with a VDJ recombination model fitted to out-of-frame rearrangements, and checked the results against IGoR. A later analysis scored TCR-TCR, TCR-HLA and TCR-CMV co-occurrence with hypergeometric tests, applying a repertoire-size bias correction to TCR pairs. A later analysis estimated false discovery rates by permuting HLA or CMV assignments 20 times. A later analysis grouped co-occurring TCRs with DBSCAN, adding TCRdist sequence similarity when clustering within HLA-allele-positive subsets. Co-occurrence clustering excluded repertoires with fewer than 30,000 or more than 120,000 public chains, plus five with anomalous nucleotide sharing. TCRdb mirrors the immuneACCESS table, restricted to in-frame sequences. Some clones are absent from its copies; in checked studies, under half trace to an unresolved V gene, and the reason for the others is unknown. D and trimming were read from the DNA, whereas the V and J calls and clone size are those reported in that table. For this sample the table gives some 150,000 clones, of which about 80% were detected only once. The ten largest clones add up to approximately 4.5% of the sample.

Recombination linked TRBV7-3 to TRBJ2-7, with the D segment identity uncertain. Sequenced sample: PBMCs. This receptor was identified in a man aged 25 to 40 in good health and CMV-seronegative. At the DNA level, the sequence is TGTGCCAGCAGCCCGACGGGTGCTCGAGGGCAGTACTTC. Translated, it gives CASSPTGARGQYF.